Presented here are 29 T cell receptor beta chains from one specimen sequenced in a study of spatial heterogeneity in lung cancer. TCRdb re-called the 5' RACE reads through MiXCR, storing one row per CDR3 protein. The table has 9,000 to 13,000 distinct CDR3 sequences, around 7.9% seen once. As for time point: sample taken at primary tumor resection. Whole-study results and caveats: Higher tumor mutation counts went along with higher counts of expanded intratumoral alpha and beta TCRs.

For these TCRs, the target antigens are not known. Sample: lung tumor tissue, taken at surgery. These TCRs come from a female donor with early-stage non-small cell lung cancer.

This clonotype showed up many times. Because the library targeted alpha chains, this beta chain is an off-target read whose size means little. The chain uses TRBV5-6 and TRBJ2-2; D gene ambiguous. Trimming shortened V by 0 bases and J by 5 bases, and 8 bases separated the two germline ends. CDR1 SGHDT and CDR2 YYEEEE come from the germline V gene. The CDR3 sequence is 14 residues long. The CDR3 protein is CASSLAGATGELFF. CDR3 nucleotides: TGTGCCAGCAGCTTGGCAGGAGCGACCGGGGAGCTGTTTTTT.

Ten or more counts support this clonotype. This beta chain appears as a stray read in a library generated for alpha chains; its size is not informative. The gene calls are TRBV6-6 and TRBJ1-1; unclear D gene. This CDR3 contains 13 residues. CDR1 is MNHNY, CDR2 SVGAGI, per germline (reference sequence). V lost 6 bases and J lost 2, with 10 bases in between. In nucleotides, the CDR3 is TGTGCCAGCAGCTTAGACTCCAACACTGAAGCTTTCTTT. Its translation: CASSLDSNTEAFF.

This clonotype has more than one count but fewer than ten. This beta chain is off target for a library built for alpha chains, so its abundance means little. The rearrangement uses TRBV10-3 and TRBJ2-1, with D perhaps TRBD1 (6 bases). The germline V gene has CDR1 ENHRY and CDR2 SYGVKD. CDR3 length equals 12 residues. Trimming stripped 7 bases from V and 3 bases from J, with 7 bases between. CDR3 sequence (DNA): TGTGCCATCAAGGACAGCTACAATGAGCAGTTCTTC. This translates into CAIKDSYNEQFF.

Regarding this clonotype: With the library built for alpha chains, this beta chain is off target and its frequency is not meaningful. The V and J genes are TRBV7-2 and TRBJ1-5; D gene ambiguous. The germline gives CDR1 SGHTA, CDR2 FQGNSA. V lost 2 bases, J lost 1 base, and 3 bases lay in between. This CDR3 is 13 amino acids long. The CDR3 region is CASSLSSNQPQHF. In DNA, the CDR3 is TGTGCCAGCAGCTTATCCAGCAATCAGCCCCAGCATTTT.

This clonotype has ten or more counts. As an off-target read in a library built for alpha chains, this beta chain has a frequency of little significance. This sequence joins TRBV20-1 and TRBJ2-2; D is perhaps TRBD1 or TRBD2 (5 bases each). Germline V gives CDR1 DFQATT, CDR2 SNEGSKA (reference sequence). V lost 2 bases and J lost 6, with 7 bases in between. There are 12 residues in the CDR3. This CDR3 is CSARRGAGELFF. In DNA form, the CDR3 reads TGCAGTGCTAGAAGAGGGGCCGGGGAGCTGTTTTTT.

The table lists this clonotype with many counts. A library made for alpha chains picked up this beta chain off target, so its size means little. J is TRBJ2-1 and V is TRBV2, with 12 bases matching TRBD2. Germline V gives CDR1 SNHLY, CDR2 FYNNEI. The CDR3 extends over 19 amino acids. The junction had 10 bases not matched to a gene; V was cut back by 1 base and J by 3 bases. Here the CDR3 DNA reads TGTGCCAGCAGTGAAGGGGGACCGACTAGCGGGAGTTTCTACAATGAGCAGTTCTTC. The encoded protein is CASSEGGPTSGSFYNEQFF.

This clonotype ranks as medium-sized (0.01 to 0.1%). This beta chain lies outside the target of a library built for alpha chains; its clone size means little. V and J are TRBV6-2 or TRBV6-3 and TRBJ2-7; D unresolved. This CDR3 has 14 residues. Germline V gives CDR1 MNHEY, CDR2 SVGEGT. V lost 5 bases and J lost 2, with 13 bases in between. The CDR3 DNA is TGTGCCAGCAGTCGACTTTTCCCGACCTACGAGCAGTACTTC. As protein: CASSRLFPTYEQYF.

This clonotype was counted many times. With the library built for alpha chains, this beta chain is off target and its frequency is not meaningful. The chain combines TRBV6-2 or TRBV6-3 with TRBJ2-5; 10 bases agree with TRBD2. Unmatched junction bases numbered 13, after V lost 0 bases and J lost 6 bases. The length of the CDR3 is 18 residues. The germline V gene has CDR1 MNHEY and CDR2 SVGEGT. Here the CDR3 DNA reads TGTGCCAGCAGTTACTCGATAAGCGGGGGGGCCGGTTGGAAGACCCAGTACTTC. Its protein is CASSYSISGGAGWKTQYF.

Points on this clonotype: Found in a library prepared for alpha chains, this beta chain is an off-target read, and its abundance has little meaning. V and J are TRBV12-3 or TRBV12-4 and TRBJ2-5; the match to TRBD2 covers 12 bases. CDR3 length: 15 residues. With 6 bases clipped from V and 4 bases from J, the junction kept 6 bases outside the gene matches. The CDR3 nucleotides read TGTGCCAGCAGCTCCGGACTAGCGGGGATAGAGACCCAGTACTTC. This codes for CASSSGLAGIETQYF.

On this clonotype itself: This beta chain slipped into a library made for alpha chains as a stray read, so its size is not meaningful. This sequence joins TRBV29-1 and TRBJ2-1; D uncertain. CDR3 length: 10 amino acids. Germline V gene data show CDR1 as SQVTM and CDR2 as ANQGSEA. V lost 2 bases, J lost 10 bases, and 6 bases lay in between. CDR3 bases: TGCAGCGTTGAAAATACCGAGCAGTTCTTC. Amino acids: CSVENTEQFF.

In its sample, this clonotype is medium-sized. This beta chain came through as a stray read in a library set up for alpha chains, and its size says little. The chain carries TRBV2 and TRBJ2-3; maybe TRBD1 (6 bases). CDR3 size: 15 residues. Germline V gene sequence: CDR1 SNHLY, CDR2 FYNNEI. Trimming removed 8 bases at V and 1 base at J, with 16 bases between. The CDR3 DNA follows: TGTGCCAGCCGAGGGGCGGCAGGGGGCACAGATACGCAGTATTTT. Residues: CASRGAAGGTDTQYF.

Concerning this clonotype: Since a much larger clone is just one base distant, this may be a read error. This beta chain is a stray sequence in a library constructed for alpha chains; its clone size is not meaningful. J is TRBJ2-7 and V is TRBV5-4, with 13 bases lining up with TRBD2. The CDR3 loop spans 15 amino acids. The germline V gene has CDR1 SGHNT and CDR2 YYREEE (reference sequence). DNA of the CDR3: TGTGTCAGCAGCCTGGGACTAGCGGGAACCTACGAGCAGTACTTC. This sequence encodes CVSSLGLAGTYEQYF.

This clonotype was counted many times. Because the library targeted alpha chains, this beta chain is an off-target read whose size means little. The chain links TRBV6-5 to TRBJ1-2; 8 bases match TRBD1. J was trimmed by 5 bases and V by 5 bases; bases with no gene match: 16. Looked up from germline, CDR1 is MNHEY and CDR2 is SVGAGI. The CDR3 sequence is 17 residues long. As DNA, the CDR3 is TGTGCCAGCAGTGGGAAGAGCAGGGGGCCTGGCGGATATGGCTACACCTTC. It yields the protein CASSGKSRGPGGYGYTF.

This clonotype was seen ten or more times. This beta chain came through as a stray read in a library set up for alpha chains, and its size says little. The gene calls are TRBV10-1 and TRBJ2-6, with unresolved D. This CDR3 region has 15 residues. The V gene lost 6 bases and the J gene lost 0 bases, with 9 bases spanning the gap. The germline gives CDR1 WNHNN, CDR2 SYGVQD (reference sequence). The CDR3 coding sequence is TGCGCCAGCAGCAACGACCACTCTGGGGCCAACGTCCTGACTTTC. Encoded protein: CASSNDHSGANVLTF.

By sample share, this clonotype is medium-sized (0.01 to 0.1%). Found in a library prepared for alpha chains, this beta chain is an off-target read, and its abundance has little meaning. The V call is TRBV20-1, the J call TRBJ2-1; 12 bases are a match to TRBD2. In germline, CDR1 is DFQATT, CDR2 SNEGSKA (reference sequence). The CDR3 consists of 15 residues. V shed 5 bases and J 7 bases; nucleotides not matched to a gene: 9. CDR3 nucleotide sequence: TGCAGTGCTCCTAGCGGGGGGGCCGCGGGGAATGAGCAGTTCTTC. It translates to CSAPSGGAAGNEQFF.

This clonotype was seen more than once but under ten times. Since it is a stray read in a library aimed at alpha chains, this beta chain has a size that is not meaningful. This rearrangement joins TRBV29-1 to TRBJ2-7, with D unresolved. This CDR3 is 12 amino acids long. The V gene's germline CDR1 is SQVTM and CDR2 ANQGSEA. V lost 4 bases and J 3 bases, leaving 10 bases between the germline ends. In nucleotides, the CDR3 is TGCAGCGTTGCCGAGGATTTCTACGAGCAGTACTTC. It codes for CSVAEDFYEQYF.

By sample share, this clonotype is medium-sized. For a library built for alpha chains, this beta chain is a stray read; little rests on its size. The chain recombines TRBV7-2 with TRBJ1-1; unclear D gene. Trimming removed 3 bases from V and 3 bases from J, with 14 bases in between. Germline V gene data show CDR1 as SGHTA and CDR2 as FQGNSA. This CDR3 has 15 residues. Here the CDR3 DNA reads TGTGCCAGCAGCTTCCGCGCGGGTTTGGACACTGAAGCTTTCTTT. This translates into CASSFRAGLDTEAFF.

This clonotype has ten or more counts. This beta chain lies outside the target of a library built for alpha chains; its clone size means little. The J gene is TRBJ2-7, the V gene TRBV28; 9 bases agree with TRBD1. This CDR3 is built from 16 residues. V dropped 5 bases and J dropped 1; count of bases not matched to a gene: 9. In germline, CDR1 is MDHEN, CDR2 SYDVKM. The CDR3 protein is CASSPTWTGESYEQYF. CDR3 nucleotide sequence: TGTGCCAGCAGTCCAACCTGGACAGGGGAATCCTACGAGCAGTACTTC.

This clonotype was observed at least ten times. A library made for alpha chains picked up this beta chain off target, so its size means little. The chain couples TRBV12-3 or TRBV12-4 to TRBJ2-4; 7 positions match TRBD1. The CDR3 loop spans 15 amino acids. V shed 5 bases and J 0 bases; nucleotides not matched to a gene: 4. The CDR3 nucleotides are TGTGCCAGCAGTGTCACAGGGGTAGCCAAAAACATTCAGTACTTC. This sequence encodes CASSVTGVAKNIQYF.

There are many counts of this clonotype. This beta chain came through as a stray read in a library set up for alpha chains, and its size says little. V is TRBV18 and J is TRBJ2-5; 10 bases match TRBD1. This CDR3 is built from 15 residues. The V gene end was trimmed by 3 bases and the J gene end by 4 bases; junction bases not matched to a gene: 5. Per the germline V gene, CDR1 is KGHSH and CDR2 is LQKENI. CDR3 bases: TGTGCCAGCTCACCGGGGGACAGGGGTCGAGAGACCCAGTACTTC. The encoded protein is CASSPGDRGRETQYF.

Concerning this clonotype: This beta chain is an off-target read within a library intended for alpha chains, so its frequency means little. In DNA, the CDR3 is TGTGCCAGCAGCCGACAGAGCGCAGAGACCCAGTACTTC. It codes for CASSRQSAETQYF. J is TRBJ2-5 and V is TRBV12-3 or TRBV12-4; tentatively, D is TRBD1 (5 bases). There are 13 residues in the CDR3. V dropped 6 bases and J dropped 4 bases, with 12 bases sitting between them.

This clonotype was observed at least ten times. This beta chain turned up in a library designed for alpha chains; as an off-target read, its abundance says little. The V gene is TRBV28, the J gene TRBJ1-3, with D perhaps TRBD1 (5 bases). The CDR3 contains 15 residues. V was clipped by 6 bases and J by 0 bases, with 12 bases between them. Germline CDR1 and CDR2: MDHEN and SYDVKM. CDR3 bases: TGTGCCAGCAGAGCTCAGGGCTACTCTGGAAACACCATATATTTT. This sequence encodes CASRAQGYSGNTIYF.

This clonotype was recorded at least ten times. Within a library made for alpha chains, this beta chain is off target, and its count is uninformative. The chain joins TRBV9 to TRBJ2-5; unclear D gene. This CDR3 region has 14 residues. The V gene's germline CDR1 is SGDLS and CDR2 YYNGEE. Trimming took 0 bases from V and 4 from J, leaving 10 bases between them. CDR3 sequence: CASSVGVPGETQYF. DNA for the CDR3: TGTGCCAGCAGCGTAGGGGTGCCTGGAGAGACCCAGTACTTC.

With regard to this clonotype: Since it is a stray read in a library aimed at alpha chains, this beta chain has a size that is not meaningful. The rearrangement links TRBV5-1 to TRBJ2-2; unclear D gene. V was pared by 4 bases and J by 5 bases, with 12 bases between. The CDR3 length is 14 residues. Germline CDR1 and CDR2: SGHRS and YFSETQ. The CDR3 sequence: CASSPEGMTGELFF. CDR3 DNA sequence: TGCGCCAGCAGCCCGGAAGGGATGACCGGGGAGCTGTTTTTT.

A note on this clonotype: The library was built for alpha chains, so this beta chain is an off-target read and its size means little. The rearrangement links TRBV2 to TRBJ2-7, with D unresolved. There are 9 residues in the CDR3. Between the trimmed V and J ends, which lost 11 bases and 2 bases, there was a span of 4 bases. Germline CDR1 and CDR2: SNHLY and FYNNEI. The CDR3 region is CAPPYEQYF. CDR3 DNA: TGTGCCCCCCCCTACGAGCAGTACTTC.

This clonotype has at least ten counts. This beta chain is an unintended read in a library built for alpha chains; its size means little. This chain joins TRBV6-6 and TRBJ2-5; TRBD2 aligns across 10 bases. J was trimmed by 2 bases and V by 2 bases; bases with no gene match: 2. CDR1 is MNHNY and CDR2 is SVGAGI in the germline V gene (reference sequence). The CDR3 is 15 residues long. The DNA of the CDR3 is TGTGCCAGCAGTTACCCACTAGCGGGGCAAGAGACCCAGTACTTC. Protein sequence: CASSYPLAGQETQYF.

Relative to its sample, this clonotype is medium-sized. Because this beta chain is a stray read in a library intended to capture alpha chains, its abundance should not be given much weight. The chain is built from TRBV5-1 and TRBJ2-2, with a possible D match to TRBD1 (5 bases). The germline V gene encodes CDR1 SGHRS and CDR2 YFSETQ. The CDR3 consists of 14 residues. Deletions cut 6 bases from V and 2 bases from J, with 11 bases between. CDR3 DNA sequence: TGCGCCAGCACCCGGACACAAAACACCGGGGAGCTGTTTTTT. It translates to CASTRTQNTGELFF.

With regard to this clonotype: Since it is a stray read in a library aimed at alpha chains, this beta chain has a size that is not meaningful. The rearrangement uses TRBV9 and TRBJ2-2; 9 bases fit TRBD2. V lost 6 bases to trimming and J lost 3 bases; unmatched junction nucleotides: 9. The CDR3 sequence is 16 residues long. CDR1 is SGDLS, CDR2 YYNGEE, per germline. CDR3 nucleotide sequence: TGTGCCAGCACCGAGAGGACTAGCGAGTACACCGGGGAGCTGTTTTTT. Protein product: CASTERTSEYTGELFF. Full variable domain (outside the CDR3, taken from reference TRBV9 and TRBJ2-2): DSGVTQTPKHLITATGQRVTLRCSPRSGDLSVYWYQQSLDQGLQFLIQYYNGEERAKGNILERFSAQQFPDLHSELNLSSLELGDSALYFCASTERTSEYTGELFFGEGSRLTVL.

The sample holds many counts of this clonotype. This beta chain is a stray sequence in a library constructed for alpha chains; its clone size is not meaningful. The rearrangement uses TRBV7-8 and TRBJ1-5; unclear D gene. The CDR3 is 14 residues long. Germline CDR1 reads SGHVS; CDR2 reads FQNEAQ. With 1 base removed from V and 0 bases from J, the gap between germline ends came to 4 bases. CDR3 in amino acids: CASSLEGSNQPQHF. The CDR3 DNA is TGTGCCAGCAGCTTAGAGGGTAGCAATCAGCCCCAGCATTTT.